The 5 T cell receptor beta chains presented below share a single source sample, sequenced in a study of blood T cell repertoires in COVID-19. Profiled with immunoSEQ multiplex PCR; TCRdb holds only in-frame clones, not every one. The data contain around 270,000 clones, over 80% of them seen just once; the ten biggest clones take up 3% to 3.5%. The sequenced material came from PBMCs or T cells enriched from blood (not recorded which). Receptors originate from a middle-aged woman who had been exposed to COVID-19.

The V gene is TRBV4-2, the J gene TRBJ2-7, with D tentatively TRBD2 (5 bases). Between the trimmed V and J ends, which lost 0 bases and 2 bases, there was a span of 14 bases. This CDR3 spans 16 amino acids. The germline gives CDR1 LGHNA, CDR2 YNFKEQ. The CDR3 DNA reads as TGTGCCAGCAGCCAAGAGTTCGGGATGCTAACCTACGAGCAGTACTTC. Translated, it gives CASSQEFGMLTYEQYF.

This chain links TRBV13 with TRBJ1-2, with D possibly matching TRBD1 (5 bases). Germline CDR1 is PRHDT and CDR2 is FYEKMQ (reference sequence). V lost 6 bases to trimming and J lost 4 bases, with 15 bases between them. CDR3 length equals 14 residues. In DNA form, the CDR3 reads TGTGCCAGCAGACAGGCGGCCGGGGGCTATGGCTACACCTTC. Translation gives CASRQAAGGYGYTF.

This rearrangement joins TRBV7-3 to TRBJ2-1, with a tentative D call TRBD2 (7 bases). V lost 5 bases, J lost 6 bases, and 14 bases lay in between. The germline gives CDR1 SGHTA, CDR2 FQGTGA. This CDR3 contains 14 residues. This CDR3 reads CASSRGGRFNEQFF. The CDR3 nucleotides are TGTGCCAGCAGCCGCGGGGGCAGGTTCAATGAGCAGTTCTTC.

The chain is built from TRBV7-8 and TRBJ2-3; tentatively, D is TRBD1 (6 bases). Trimming pared 1 base from V and 6 bases from J, leaving 11 bases between. CDR1 and CDR2 (germline): SGHVS, FQNEAQ. The CDR3 is 14 residues long. The CDR3 reads CASSLGTADDTQYF. CDR3 nucleotide sequence: TGTGCCAGCAGCTTAGGGACAGCCGATGATACGCAGTATTTT.

The V call is TRBV30, the J call TRBJ1-5, with 7 bases that match TRBD1. The CDR3 contains 15 residues. Per the germline V gene, CDR1 is GTSNPN and CDR2 is SVGIG (reference sequence). With V trimmed by 0 bases and J by 3 bases, 5 bases remained unmatched. The chain's CDR3 is CAWSVPGGYNQPQHF. The CDR3 DNA reads TGTGCCTGGAGTGTACCAGGGGGTTACAATCAGCCCCAGCATTTT.